The clone carrying this TCR beta chain has just one count. Its antigen is still unknown. The entry originates in a study of cytomegalovirus exposure and HLA in healthy donors. Broader study findings: Cytomegalovirus-associated status was assigned to about 150 TCR beta chains.

Germline assignment: CDR1 MGHDK and CDR2 SYGVNS. V shed 1 base, J shed 4 bases, and the junction held 7 bases outside the gene matches. The CDR3 has 18 residues. A multiplex PCR was run with 60 Vbeta primers and 13 Jbeta primers. As handled by the study authors: In a later analysis, 10 million to 11 million of approximately 81 million unique beta chains occurred in at least two donors. Clones were read by immunoSEQ multiplex PCR, and TCRdb kept only the in-frame ones, dropping some. V and J calls and clone size come straight from that table; D and trimming were deduced from the DNA. The sample shows around 140,000 clones, approximately 80% of them seen only once.

Sequencing input: PBMCs. The sequence was obtained from a man younger than 45 in good health and CMV-seropositive. The chain uses TRBV25-1 and TRBJ2-1; 13 bases match TRBD2. CDR3 amino acids: CASSEWTSGSSAYNEQFF. In nucleotides, the CDR3 is TGTGCCAGCAGTGAATGGACTAGCGGGAGCAGTGCATACAATGAGCAGTTCTTC. The full variable domain, rest sourced from reference TRBV25-1 and TRBJ2-1, is EADIYQTPRYLVIGTGKKITLECSQTMGHDKMYWYQQDPGMELHLIHYSYGVNSTEKGDLSSESTVSRIRTEHFPLTLESARPSHTSQYLCASSEWTSGSSAYNEQFFGPGTRLTVL.